This is a list of T cell receptor beta chains from one sample in a study of blood T cells in healthy people across ages. Each CDR3 protein gets one entry after TCRdb re-called the 5' RACE reads with MiXCR. The repertoire has 700,000 to 950,000 distinct CDR3 sequences, roughly 64% of them found once; the top ten carry about 20%. The sample consisted of blood. The receptors here all came from a man aged 30 to 45 in good health. Each CDR3 is given with its conserved first and last residue. The D gene is left open where the match is weak. Clone size appears in some rows only: once, few, many, or a class for an expanded clone.

d_gene	v_gene	j_gene	abundance	CDR3nt	CDR3aa
NA	TRBV20-1	TRBJ2-1	NA	TGCAGTGCTGGCGGGTCCTTAGATGAGCAGTTCTTC	CSAGGSLDEQFF
NA	TRBV7-2	TRBJ2-3	NA	TGTGCCAGCAGTTTGCGGGCCTCGGGTACAGATACGCAGTATTTT	CASSLRASGTDTQYF
TRBD1	TRBV6-5	TRBJ1-1	few	TGTGCCAGCAGTGGACAGGGGTTGAACACTGAAGCTTTCTTT	CASSGQGLNTEAFF
NA	TRBV4-2	TRBJ1-6	NA	TGTGCCAGCAGCCAAGATAAAACAGGGAATTCACCCCTCCACTTT	CASSQDKTGNSPLHF
NA	TRBV21-1	TRBJ2-5	NA	TGTGCCAGCAGCAACCCGGAGGGAGAGACCCAGTACTTC	CASSNPEGETQYF
TRBD1	TRBV7-9	TRBJ2-2	NA	TGTGCCAGCAGCTTAAATGGTGGGCAGGGGGCCACCGGGGAGCTGTTTTTT	CASSLNGGQGATGELFF
NA	TRBV15	TRBJ2-1	once	TGTGCCACCAGCGAAGGGGGTGAGCAGTTCTTC	CATSEGGEQFF
TRBD2	TRBV3-1	TRBJ2-7	NA	TGTGCCAGCAGCCAGGGGACTAGCGGGCGTTACGAGCAGTACTTC	CASSQGTSGRYEQYF
TRBD2	TRBV3-1	TRBJ2-5	NA	TGTGCCAGCAGCGAACTCCGGGACTACCGCAGGACCCAGTACTTC	CASSELRDYRRTQYF
TRBD2	TRBV6-1	TRBJ2-3	few	TGTGCCAGCGGGGCCTCAGGACTAGCGGGGTATACGCAGTATTTT	CASGASGLAGYTQYF
TRBD1	TRBV6-6	TRBJ1-2	NA	TGTGCCAGCAGGCGGGACAGGGGGACCTATGGCTACACCTTC	CASRRDRGTYGYTF
NA	TRBV6-5	TRBJ2-7	NA	TGTGCCAGCAGTCCGAACGGTCGGGCCTTTGACTACGAGCAGTACTTC	CASSPNGRAFDYEQYF
NA	TRBV29-1	TRBJ2-1	NA	TGCAGCGTTGACCGCCTTGGGGTGGGGATAGACTCCAAAGCATACAATGAGCAGTTCTTC	CSVDRLGVGIDSKAYNEQFF
NA	TRBV12-3/TRBV12-4	TRBJ2-3	NA	TGTGCCAGCACCAGGGCCTACGGCCCCACAGATACGCAGTATTTT	CASTRAYGPTDTQYF
TRBD1	TRBV12-3/TRBV12-4	TRBJ1-2	few	TGTGCCAGCATCACGGACAGGGTCGGCTATGGCTACACCTTC	CASITDRVGYGYTF
TRBD1	TRBV6-6	TRBJ2-7	NA	TGTGCCAGCCGAACCGGGACAGGGAGACGCGAGCAGTACTTC	CASRTGTGRREQYF
NA	TRBV28	TRBJ2-4	few	TGTGCCACCTACCCGATCGGGAACCAAAACATTCAGTACTTC	CATYPIGNQNIQYF
NA	TRBV7-2	TRBJ2-7	NA	TGTGCCAGCAGCTTATTCTTCTGGCCAGACCCCACCGAGCAGTACTTC	CASSLFFWPDPTEQYF
TRBD1	TRBV7-9	TRBJ1-3	NA	TGTGCCAGCAGCTTGACAGGGGCTGGAAACACCATATATTTT	CASSLTGAGNTIYF
TRBD2	TRBV7-2	TRBJ2-3	NA	TGTGCCAGCAGCTTAGGGGGGGGACCCCGTGGAGATACGCAGTATTTT	CASSLGGGPRGDTQYF
NA	TRBV18	TRBJ2-7	few	TGTGCCAGCTCACCACGGGAAACGGAGCAGTACTTC	CASSPRETEQYF